These 26 T cell receptor beta chains originate from one sample sequenced in a study of blood T cell repertoires in COVID-19. Data came from immunoSEQ multiplex PCR; TCRdb stores just in-frame clones and leaves some out. The sample carries 120,000 to 150,000 clones, about 85% recorded once. Sequencing was performed on peripheral blood. All receptors derive from a woman aged 40 to 50 with active or convalescent COVID-19.

By share of the sample, this clone is medium-sized. The chain has TRBV7-9 and TRBJ2-7; D possibly corresponds to TRBD2 (6 bases). Germline V lookup: CDR1 SEHNR, CDR2 FQNEAQ (reference sequence). V was clipped by 5 bases and J by 0 bases, with 17 bases between them. This CDR3 region has 16 residues. The CDR3 DNA follows: TGTGCCAGCAGCGGATCCCGGCGGGGTAGCTCCTACGAGCAGTACTTC. It encodes CASSGSRRGSSYEQYF.

The genes are TRBV7-9 and TRBJ1-6; D unresolved. The CDR3 sequence is 13 residues long. V lost 1 base to trimming and J lost 10 bases, with 8 bases between them. CDR1 is SEHNR and CDR2 is FQNEAQ in the germline V gene (reference sequence). DNA of the CDR3: TGTGCCAGCAGCTTAGTTCGGGAATCACCCCTCCACTTT. Amino acids: CASSLVRESPLHF.

For the CDR3, the DNA is TGCAGTGCTAGTGTCCCGGGACAGGGCGCCTACGAGCAGTACTTC. This encodes CSASVPGQGAYEQYF. The chain links TRBV20-1 to TRBJ2-7; 9 positions agree with TRBD1. CDR1 and CDR2 from the germline V gene are DFQATT and SNEGSKA (reference sequence). The CDR3 extends over 15 amino acids. V shed 3 bases, J shed 2 bases, and the junction held 8 bases outside the gene matches.

The gene calls are TRBV27 and TRBJ2-5, with D hard to call. The CDR3 loop spans 17 amino acids. Trimming left V 6 bases short and J 2 bases short, with 22 bases between. Germline loops: CDR1 MNHEY, CDR2 SMNVEV (reference sequence). As DNA, the CDR3 is TGTGCCAGCAGCCCTGGTGATAGAGCGTACCTTCAAGAGACCCAGTACTTC. Translation gives CASSPGDRAYLQETQYF.

This chain connects TRBV29-1 to TRBJ1-2, with 11 bases lining up with TRBD1. CDR3 length equals 15 residues. CDR1 is SQVTM, CDR2 ANQGSEA, per germline. The ends lost 5 bases at V and 4 bases at J; junction bases unmatched: 9. CDR3 nucleotide sequence: TGCAGCGTTCGGGACAGGGGGACTTCCAGCTATGGCTACACCTTC. This sequence encodes CSVRDRGTSSYGYTF.

The chain joins TRBV5-6 to TRBJ2-7; D may be TRBD1 (6 bases). CDR3 size: 13 residues. V was trimmed by 4 bases and J by 4 bases, leaving 12 bases between them. Germline V gene sequence: CDR1 SGHDT, CDR2 YYEEEE. As DNA, the CDR3 is TGTGCCAGCAGCCAGTTAGGGGGATACGAGCAGTACTTC. Protein sequence: CASSQLGGYEQYF.

This chain connects TRBV7-2 to TRBJ2-3; D perhaps matches TRBD2 (7 bases). This CDR3 spans 17 amino acids. Germline V CDR1 and CDR2: SGHTA, FQGNSA. Trimming cost V 5 bases and J 3 bases, with 21 bases left between them. The CDR3 reads CASSLMRGGRGTDTQYF. The CDR3 DNA sequence: TGTGCCAGCAGCCTCATGAGGGGGGGCCGAGGGACAGATACGCAGTATTTT.

The chain is built from TRBV5-1 and TRBJ2-6; possible D gene TRBD1, 6 bases. Germline V gene data show CDR1 as SGHRS and CDR2 as YFSETQ. This CDR3 comprises 15 residues. V gave up 4 bases and J gave up 4 bases, with 12 bases separating them. The CDR3 DNA sequence: TGCGCCAGCAGCGCCACAGGGTCCGGGGCCAACGTCCTGACTTTC. Amino acids: CASSATGSGANVLTF.

The chain is built from TRBV6-5 and TRBJ2-7; maybe TRBD2 (5 bases). Deletions cut 7 bases from V and 1 base from J, with 11 bases between. The CDR3 is 13 amino acids. Germline CDR1 reads MNHEY; CDR2 reads SVGAGI. CDR3: CASISTGSYEQYF. Here the CDR3 DNA reads TGTGCCAGCATCTCCACGGGGTCCTACGAGCAGTACTTC.

This chain joins TRBV3-1 (or the pseudogene TRBV3-2) and TRBJ1-6, with D maybe TRBD1 (5 bases). Germline-derived CDR1 and CDR2 are LGHDT and YNNKEL (reference sequence). Trimming cost V 2 bases and J 0 bases, with 14 bases left between them. The CDR3 extends over 18 amino acids. CDR3 protein: CASSQRIGGSSYNSPLHF. In DNA form, the CDR3 reads TGTGCCAGCAGCCAACGAATTGGGGGGAGCTCCTATAATTCACCCCTCCACTTT.

This clone was seen once. This chain connects TRBV6-2 or TRBV6-3 to TRBJ2-1; 10 positions match TRBD1. The V gene end was trimmed by 4 bases and the J gene end by 5 bases; junction bases not matched to a gene: 2. This CDR3 comprises 14 residues. The germline V gene has CDR1 MNHEY and CDR2 SVGEGT. This CDR3 is CASSSGTGDNEQFF. The CDR3 DNA reads TGTGCCAGCAGTTCCGGGACAGGGGACAATGAGCAGTTCTTC.

The chain couples TRBV6-6 to TRBJ2-7, with D possibly being TRBD2 (6 bases). The CDR3 consists of 15 residues. Trimming took 5 bases from V and 2 from J, leaving 16 bases between them. Germline-derived CDR1 and CDR2 are MNHNY and SVGAGI (reference sequence). The CDR3 nucleotides are TGTGCCAGCAGTCCACCGGGAGCCCCCACCTACGAGCAGTACTTC. Protein sequence: CASSPPGAPTYEQYF.

The V and J genes are TRBV19 and TRBJ1-1; no clear D gene. Trimming removed 5 bases at V and 4 bases at J, with 8 bases between. The CDR3 loop spans 12 amino acids. CDR1 LNHDA and CDR2 SQIVND come from the germline V gene (reference sequence). Here the CDR3 reads CASSFEFTEAFF. CDR3 in DNA: TGTGCCAGTAGTTTTGAGTTCACTGAAGCTTTCTTT.

The CDR3 region has the DNA TGTGCCAGCAGCCAAAGGGACACCCGTTATGTCGGAAGCTACACCTTC. Translated: CASSQRDTRYVGSYTF. V is TRBV4-2 and J is TRBJ1-2; possibly TRBD1 for D (6 bases). Germline V gene lookup returns CDR1 LGHNA and CDR2 YNFKEQ. With 2 bases removed from V and 9 bases from J, the gap between germline ends came to 22 bases. The CDR3 is 16 amino acids.

The chain has TRBV11-2 and TRBJ1-6, with D possibly TRBD1 on 6 matching bases. The ends were cut back, 8 bases at V and 10 bases at J, with 15 bases in the middle. Germline CDR1 reads SGHAT; CDR2 reads FQNNGV. The CDR3 totals 13 residues. CDR3 sequence: CASGPGGWSPLHF. CDR3 in DNA: TGTGCCAGCGGGCCGGGGGGCTGGTCACCCCTCCACTTT.

This chain uses TRBV2 with TRBJ1-6; 7 bases are shared with TRBD1. Per germline, CDR1 SNHLY and CDR2 FYNNEI. Germline trimming cut 5 bases from V and 5 bases from J; bases unmatched to any gene: 9. This CDR3 is built from 16 residues. In DNA form, the CDR3 reads TGTGCCAGCAGTTTCGGTAGGACAGGAAATAATTCACCCCTCCACTTT. Protein product: CASSFGRTGNNSPLHF.

This rearrangement joins TRBV6-5 to TRBJ2-1; TRBD1 matches at 9 bases. The CDR3 totals 15 residues. In germline, CDR1 is MNHEY, CDR2 SVGAGI. V trimming: 6 bases; J trimming: 3 bases; junction bases outside the gene matches: 6. The CDR3 DNA is TGTGCCAGCAGAGAGGGACAGGGCTACTACAATGAGCAGTTCTTC. Its translation: CASREGQGYYNEQFF.

This chain joins TRBV2 and TRBJ1-2; perhaps TRBD1 as D (6 bases). CDR3 length: 13 amino acids. The germline V gene encodes CDR1 SNHLY and CDR2 FYNNEI. Trimming removed 6 bases from V and 5 bases from J, with 13 bases in between. DNA for the CDR3: TGTGCCAGCAGGAGGGACACCGAATATGGCTACACCTTC. This encodes CASRRDTEYGYTF.

This chain links TRBV7-9 with TRBJ1-3, with a tentative D call TRBD1 (5 bases). The V and J ends lost 11 bases and 0 bases respectively, with 14 bases between them. Germline V gene lookup returns CDR1 SEHNR and CDR2 FQNEAQ (reference sequence). The CDR3 is made up of 14 amino acids. CDR3 sequence (DNA): TGTGCCGGGACCGGGAGCAGCTCTGGAAACACCATATATTTT. It specifies CAGTGSSSGNTIYF.

V usage is TRBV5-1 and J usage is TRBJ2-7; TRBD1 aligns across 9 bases. The germline V gene encodes CDR1 SGHRS and CDR2 YFSETQ. The CDR3 covers 17 residues. V gave up 5 bases and J gave up 4 bases; unmatched junction bases: 16. CDR3 coding DNA: TGCGCCAGCAGTAAGGGGACAGGGTGGAAGCAGGTTTACGAGCAGTACTTC. Translation: CASSKGTGWKQVYEQYF.

The gene calls are TRBV27 and TRBJ2-1; 10 nucleotides match TRBD1. Germline assignment: CDR1 MNHEY and CDR2 SMNVEV (reference sequence). V shed 3 bases and J 3 bases; nucleotides not matched to a gene: 8. The CDR3 is made up of 17 amino acids. This CDR3 reads CASSLEQDRGYYNEQFF. The CDR3 DNA sequence: TGTGCCAGCAGTTTGGAACAGGACAGGGGGTACTACAATGAGCAGTTCTTC.

The CDR3 coding sequence is TGCGCCAGCAGCCCCACCGGGAGGTCGGGGGAAAAACTGTTTTTT. It codes for CASSPTGRSGEKLFF. This chain connects TRBV5-1 to TRBJ1-4; D is undetermined. The V gene lost 4 bases and the J gene lost 8 bases, with 18 bases spanning the gap. Germline loops: CDR1 SGHRS, CDR2 YFSETQ. The CDR3 runs to 15 residues.

V is TRBV18 and J is TRBJ1-2; TRBD1 agrees at 10 bases. The germline CDR1 and CDR2 sequences are KGHSH and LQKENI. V lost 4 bases, J lost 1 base, and 6 bases stayed unmatched. This CDR3 contains 16 residues. The CDR3 DNA reads as TGTGCCAGCTCACTCGGAAGGGACAGGGGTAACTATGGCTACACCTTC. Protein: CASSLGRDRGNYGYTF. Filled out from reference TRBV18 and TRBJ1-2, the complete variable domain reads NAGVMQNPRHLVRRRGQEARLRCSPMKGHSHVYWYRQLPEEGLKFMVYLQKENIIDESGMPKERFSAEFPKEGPSILRIQQVVRGDSAAYFCASSLGRDRGNYGYTFGSGTRLTVV.

CDR3 in amino acids: CASSGYQPQHF. CDR3 nucleotides: TGTGCCAGCAGCGGGTATCAGCCCCAGCATTTT. The chain couples TRBV28 to TRBJ1-5; D gene uncertain. CDR1 and CDR2 from the germline V gene are MDHEN and SYDVKM. V was cut by 6 bases and J by 5 bases, with 5 bases left in between. The CDR3 has 11 residues.

This chain connects TRBV9 to TRBJ2-3; TRBD2 agrees at 7 bases. The CDR3 loop spans 16 amino acids. The J segment lost 0 bases and the V segment lost 3 bases, leaving 7 bases of the junction unmatched. CDR1 and CDR2 (germline): SGDLS, YYNGEE. The CDR3 reads CASSETSRQSTDTQYF. CDR3 nucleotides: TGTGCCAGCAGCGAGACTAGCCGCCAAAGCACAGATACGCAGTATTTT.

The V call is TRBV7-9, the J call TRBJ2-2; 8 bases are a match to TRBD2. This CDR3 has 16 residues. V dropped 6 bases and J dropped 5; count of bases not matched to a gene: 11. The germline CDR1 and CDR2 sequences are SEHNR and FQNEAQ (reference sequence). CDR3 coding DNA: TGTGCCAGCAGTTCCCCGGGACTAGGGGGGACCGGGGAGCTGTTTTTT. It is translated as CASSSPGLGGTGELFF.